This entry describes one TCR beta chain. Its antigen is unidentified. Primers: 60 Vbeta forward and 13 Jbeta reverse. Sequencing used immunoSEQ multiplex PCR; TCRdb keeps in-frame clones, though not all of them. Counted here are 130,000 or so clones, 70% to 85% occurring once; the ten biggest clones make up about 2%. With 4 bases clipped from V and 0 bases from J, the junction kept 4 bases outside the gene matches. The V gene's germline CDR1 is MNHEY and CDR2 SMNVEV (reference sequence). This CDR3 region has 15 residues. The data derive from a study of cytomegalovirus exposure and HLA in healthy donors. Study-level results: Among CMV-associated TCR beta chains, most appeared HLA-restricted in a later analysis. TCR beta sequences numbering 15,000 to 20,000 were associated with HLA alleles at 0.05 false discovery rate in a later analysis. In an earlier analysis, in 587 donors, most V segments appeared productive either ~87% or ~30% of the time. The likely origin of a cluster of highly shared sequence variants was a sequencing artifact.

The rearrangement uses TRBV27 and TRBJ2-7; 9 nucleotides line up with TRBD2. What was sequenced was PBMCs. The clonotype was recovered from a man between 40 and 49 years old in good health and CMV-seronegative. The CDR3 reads CASSSGTSLSYEQYF. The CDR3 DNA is TGTGCCAGCAGTTCCGGGACTAGCCTCTCCTACGAGCAGTACTTC.